Shown below are 31 T cell receptor beta chains from a single sample sequenced in a study of a mutant IDH1 vaccine in newly diagnosed glioma. The sample's time point: baseline, week 1 (first vaccination visit). As for treatment: pre-vaccination baseline after standard-of-care therapy. Repertoires were generated with immunoSEQ multiplex PCR, while TCRdb's copy carries only in-frame clones and drops some. The table shows some 87,000 clones, with roughly 78% occurring only once. Sequencing used PBMCs, obtained from a glioma patient treated with radiotherapy, temozolomide or both. The receptors shown here come from a man aged 35-49 years with glioma.

This chain uses TRBV4-3 with TRBJ2-2; D gene ambiguous. The CDR3 runs 15 residues. The germline V and J ends were trimmed by 0 bases and 6 bases, with 11 bases remaining between them. CDR1 is LGHNA and CDR2 is YSLEER in the germline V gene. The CDR3 loop reads CASSQDGNTAGELFF. The CDR3 coding sequence is TGCGCCAGCAGCCAAGATGGTAACACAGCCGGGGAGCTGTTTTTT.

The gene calls are TRBV15 and TRBJ2-3; 11 bases match TRBD1. Germline CDR1 is LNHNV and CDR2 is YYDKDF (reference sequence). Trimming cost V 8 bases and J 0 bases; bases outside gene matches: 10. The CDR3 length is 17 residues. The CDR3 is CATRAGQGVKSTDTQYF. Here the CDR3 DNA reads TGTGCCACCCGTGCGGGACAGGGGGTAAAAAGCACAGATACGCAGTATTTT.

The genes are TRBV5-1 and TRBJ2-7, with TRBD1 identical over 9 bases. This CDR3 is built from 14 residues. The germline gives CDR1 SGHRS, CDR2 YFSETQ. V lost 0 bases and J lost 5; bases outside the gene matches: 3. DNA of the CDR3: TGCGCCAGCAGCTTGGCCGGACAGGGGAACGAGCAGTACTTC. Protein sequence: CASSLAGQGNEQYF.

A few counts support this clone. The J gene is TRBJ1-1, the V gene TRBV9, with D unresolved. The V end was cut by 4 bases, the J end by 2 bases, with 12 bases between. Germline CDR1 is SGDLS and CDR2 is YYNGEE. The CDR3 extends over 14 amino acids. The CDR3 region is CASSLGAINTEAFF. CDR3 bases: TGTGCCAGCAGCCTCGGAGCCATTAACACTGAAGCTTTCTTT. Looking up the rest from reference TRBV9 and TRBJ1-1 gives the full variable domain: DSGVTQTPKHLITATGQRVTLRCSPRSGDLSVYWYQQSLDQGLQFLIQYYNGEERAKGNILERFSAQQFPDLHSELNLSSLELGDSALYFCASSLGAINTEAFFGQGTRLTVV.

The gene calls are TRBV7-2 and TRBJ2-5; TRBD2 aligns across 13 bases. CDR3 length: 16 amino acids. Germline lookup yields CDR1 SGHTA and CDR2 FQGNSA. V lost 4 bases and J lost 1; bases outside the gene matches: 3. In DNA form, the CDR3 reads TGTGCCAGCAGCTCCACTAGCGGGAGGGGCCAAGAGACCCAGTACTTC. Translated: CASSSTSGRGQETQYF.

The V gene is TRBV6-5, the J gene TRBJ2-7; 12 positions agree with TRBD2. The length of the CDR3 is 14 residues. Germline loops: CDR1 MNHEY, CDR2 SVGAGI. The trim removed 4 bases at V and 2 bases at J, leaving 0 bases unmatched. CDR3 DNA: TGTGCCAGCAGTTCTAGCGGGAGGGCCTACGAGCAGTACTTC. It encodes CASSSSGRAYEQYF.

This clone occurred a few times. The chain recombines TRBV6-5 with TRBJ1-5, with 9 positions matching TRBD1. Germline CDR1 reads MNHEY; CDR2 reads SVGAGI. V lost 10 bases and J lost 4; bases outside the gene matches: 11. The CDR3 runs 15 residues. As DNA, the CDR3 is TGTGCCACGGGACAGGGAAGTCAGGGGAATCAGCCCCAGCATTTT. It translates to CATGQGSQGNQPQHF.

This clone has only a few counts. The rearrangement links TRBV15 to TRBJ2-7; D might be TRBD2 (6 bases). The V gene's germline CDR1 is LNHNV and CDR2 YYDKDF (reference sequence). V lost 0 bases and J 7 bases, leaving 16 bases between the germline ends. The CDR3 loop spans 15 amino acids. CDR3 region: CATSRDWGDKREQYF. The CDR3 DNA reads as TGTGCCACCAGCAGAGATTGGGGGGATAAGAGAGAGCAGTACTTC.

The J gene is TRBJ2-7, the V gene TRBV7-2; D is unresolved. CDR3 length: 15 amino acids. With 1 base removed from V and 0 bases from J, the gap between germline ends came to 10 bases. CDR1 and CDR2 (germline): SGHTA, FQGNSA. The CDR3 spells CASSLEWASSYEQYF. Here the CDR3 DNA reads TGTGCCAGCAGCTTAGAATGGGCCTCCTCCTACGAGCAGTACTTC.

The V gene is TRBV15, the J gene TRBJ2-1, with D possibly matching TRBD2 (6 bases). V lost 3 bases and J 2 bases, leaving 17 bases between the germline ends. Per germline, CDR1 LNHNV and CDR2 YYDKDF (reference sequence). This CDR3 is built from 17 residues. The CDR3, as DNA: TGTGCCACCAGCAGTTCCCTTACGGGAGAAGCCTACAATGAGCAGTTCTTC. Residues: CATSSSLTGEAYNEQFF.

This clone was detected only once. V gene TRBV29-1 combines with J gene TRBJ2-1, with a possible D match to TRBD2 (6 bases). Germline values: CDR1 SQVTM, CDR2 ANQGSEA. V dropped 3 bases and J dropped 5 bases, with 8 bases sitting between them. This CDR3 region has 12 residues. DNA for the CDR3: TGCAGCGTTGATGGGACTGACAATGAGCAGTTCTTC. Its protein is CSVDGTDNEQFF.

This clone was found once. The J gene is TRBJ2-1, the V gene TRBV6-5; 7 nucleotides match TRBD1. This CDR3 has 14 residues. Germline lookup yields CDR1 MNHEY and CDR2 SVGAGI. V shed 5 bases and J 6 bases; nucleotides not matched to a gene: 7. In DNA form, the CDR3 reads TGTGCCAGCAGTGTACAGGGGTTCGGCAATGAGCAGTTCTTC. Translated: CASSVQGFGNEQFF.

V is TRBV4-2 and J is TRBJ2-1; 10 bases agree with TRBD2. Trimming removed 4 bases from V and 7 bases from J; junction bases left unmatched: 7. In germline, CDR1 is LGHNA, CDR2 YNFKEQ. This CDR3 spans 15 amino acids. In DNA form, the CDR3 reads TGTGCCAGCAGCCCTCTAGCGGGAGATCATAATGAGCAGTTCTTC. Translating it yields CASSPLAGDHNEQFF.

J is TRBJ1-2 and V is TRBV14; no definite D call. V gave up 0 bases and J gave up 4 bases, with 12 bases separating them. Germline values: CDR1 SGHDN, CDR2 FVKESK. The CDR3 is made up of 15 amino acids. The CDR3 loop reads CASSQDRWTPYGYTF. The CDR3 nucleotides read TGTGCCAGCAGCCAAGATCGGTGGACGCCCTATGGCTACACCTTC.

The table lists this clone with a count of one. V is TRBV5-8 and J is TRBJ1-1; a possible D gene is TRBD1 (5 bases). This CDR3 comprises 14 residues. CDR1 and CDR2 from the germline V gene are SGHTS and YDEGEE. The ends were cut back, 0 bases at V and 6 bases at J, with 12 bases in the middle. For the CDR3, the DNA is TGTGCCAGCAGCTTGGAGGGGAGGATCCCTGAAGCTTTCTTT. Amino acids: CASSLEGRIPEAFF.

The rearrangement links TRBV19 to TRBJ1-2, with 12 bases identical to TRBD1. This CDR3 contains 17 residues. The junction had 14 bases not matched to a gene; V was cut back by 9 bases and J by 3 bases. The germline V gene encodes CDR1 LNHDA and CDR2 SQIVND (reference sequence). CDR3 sequence: CASQHRPGQGADYGYTF. CDR3 DNA sequence: TGTGCCAGCCAACATCGCCCGGGACAGGGGGCTGACTATGGCTACACCTTC.

The chain joins TRBV7-2 to TRBJ2-5, with D hard to call. The CDR3 runs 14 residues. V shed 1 base and J shed 2 bases, with 8 bases lying between them. The germline gives CDR1 SGHTA, CDR2 FQGNSA. CDR3 residues: CASSLEMGQETQYF. CDR3 in DNA: TGTGCCAGCAGCTTAGAGATGGGTCAAGAGACCCAGTACTTC.

J is TRBJ1-5 and V is TRBV6-5, with 9 bases aligning to TRBD1. The CDR3 runs 15 residues. V lost 6 bases to trimming and J lost 10 bases; unmatched junction nucleotides: 13. The germline gives CDR1 MNHEY, CDR2 SVGAGI. The CDR3: CASSSSGTGNRPQHF. The CDR3 DNA reads as TGTGCCAGCAGCTCCTCCGGGACAGGGAATCGCCCCCAGCATTTT.

The genes are TRBV6-1 and TRBJ1-3; D unresolved. This CDR3 contains 14 residues. V was pared by 2 bases and J by 3 bases, with 8 bases between. From germline, CDR1 is MNHNS and CDR2 SASEGT. The CDR3 DNA is TGTGCCAGCAGTGAAACCCTTGGTGGAAACACCATATATTTT. It yields the protein CASSETLGGNTIYF.

This chain links TRBV7-2 with TRBJ2-3, with 13 bases identical to TRBD2. V lost 5 bases, J lost 0 bases, and 11 bases stayed unmatched. CDR1 and CDR2 from the germline V gene are SGHTA and FQGNSA. The CDR3 is 19 residues long. The CDR3 DNA reads TGTGCCAGCAGCCCCGTCAGTTCGGGACTAGCGGGGAGCACAGATACGCAGTATTTT. This translates into CASSPVSSGLAGSTDTQYF.

This clone occurred once. This chain joins TRBV27 and TRBJ2-3; 10 bases map to TRBD2. V lost 6 bases, J lost 1 base, and 1 base stayed unmatched. The germline V gene has CDR1 MNHEY and CDR2 SMNVEV (reference sequence). The CDR3 is 14 amino acids. CDR3 sequence: CASRLAGGTDTQYF. DNA of the CDR3: TGTGCCAGCAGGCTAGCGGGGGGCACAGATACGCAGTATTTT.

The V and J genes are TRBV28 and TRBJ2-5; no definite D call. Trimming took off 6 bases at V and 0 bases at J, with 14 bases between the two ends. Per the germline V gene, CDR1 is MDHEN and CDR2 is SYDVKM. The CDR3 length is 15 residues. CDR3 coding DNA: TGTGCCAGCAGCCCTTCTGACGGTGACCAAGAGACCCAGTACTTC. Translated, it gives CASSPSDGDQETQYF. The variable domain in full, with the rest retrieved from reference TRBV28 and TRBJ2-5, is DVKVTQSSRYLVKRTGEKVFLECVQDMDHENMFWYRQDPGLGLRLIYFSYDVKMKEKGDIPEGYSVSREKKERFSLILESASTNQTSMYLCASSPSDGDQETQYFGPGTRLLVL.

V and J are TRBV4-3 and TRBJ2-1; 10 bases fit TRBD2. CDR1 is LGHNA and CDR2 is YSLEER in the germline V gene. The CDR3 contains 15 residues. V was clipped by 5 bases and J by 7 bases; unmatched bases: 8. CDR3 residues: CASSYQRGGRNEQFF. The CDR3 coding sequence is TGCGCCAGCAGCTACCAGCGGGGGGGCCGAAATGAGCAGTTCTTC.

The chain is built from TRBV6-1 and TRBJ2-7; D is perhaps TRBD1 or TRBD2 (6 bases each). Germline V gives CDR1 MNHNS, CDR2 SASEGT. V was clipped by 8 bases and J by 5 bases, with 19 bases between them. The CDR3 spans 14 residues. For the CDR3, the DNA is TGTGCCAGCGGACCTCAGACGGGGGCCCACGAGCAGTACTTC. Protein product: CASGPQTGAHEQYF.

This clone appeared once. The rearrangement joins TRBV10-3 to TRBJ2-1; D gene unclear. The ends were cut back, 3 bases at V and 14 bases at J, with 17 bases in the middle. The CDR3 totals 13 residues. In germline, CDR1 is ENHRY, CDR2 SYGVKD. CDR3 protein: CAISDQETSQEFF. CDR3 sequence (DNA): TGTGCCATCAGTGACCAAGAGACAAGCCAGGAGTTCTTC.

The chain is built from TRBV7-3 and TRBJ1-1; D call uncertain. This CDR3 has 13 amino acids. Trimming removed 5 bases at V and 4 bases at J, with 11 bases between. The germline gives CDR1 SGHTA, CDR2 FQGTGA. CDR3 bases: TGTGCCAGCAGCGACTCAGTGGCCACTGAAGCTTTCTTT. It is translated as CASSDSVATEAFF. Full variable domain (outside the CDR3, taken from reference TRBV7-3 and TRBJ1-1): GAGVSQTPSNKVTEKGKYVELRCDPISGHTALYWYRQSLGQGPEFLIYFQGTGAADDSGLPNDRFFAVRPEGSVSTLKIQRTERGDSAVYLCASSDSVATEAFFGQGTRLTVV.

V gene TRBV6-5 combines with J gene TRBJ1-1; TRBD1 might be the D (6 bases). Trimming cost V 2 bases and J 5 bases, with 12 bases left between them. CDR3 length: 14 amino acids. In germline, CDR1 is MNHEY, CDR2 SVGAGI. CDR3 sequence reads: CASSYGGERTEAFF. CDR3 DNA sequence: TGTGCCAGCAGTTACGGGGGCGAAAGGACTGAAGCTTTCTTT.

This clone turned up a few times. This chain joins TRBV5-1 and TRBJ1-1; D is ambiguous. Germline loops: CDR1 SGHRS, CDR2 YFSETQ. This CDR3 comprises 14 residues. V lost 1 base and J 4 bases, leaving 11 bases between the germline ends. The DNA for the CDR3 is TGCGCCAGCAGCTTGTCACAGTCGGGCACTGAAGCTTTCTTT. It is translated as CASSLSQSGTEAFF.

V is TRBV27 and J is TRBJ1-2; no clear D. This CDR3 spans 15 amino acids. The V gene's germline CDR1 is MNHEY and CDR2 SMNVEV (reference sequence). V was shortened by 6 bases and J by 0 bases, with 14 bases between the two germline ends. In DNA form, the CDR3 reads TGTGCCAGCAGCCCGGTGGCAGGATCTAACTATGGCTACACCTTC. Its protein is CASSPVAGSNYGYTF.

In this sample, this clone turned up once. The chain couples TRBV7-9 to TRBJ2-1; 12 bases line up with TRBD2. CDR1 and CDR2 from the germline V gene are SEHNR and FQNEAQ (reference sequence). The CDR3 sequence is 15 residues long. V trimming: 4 bases; J trimming: 3 bases; junction bases outside the gene matches: 1. The CDR3 DNA follows: TGTGCCAGCAGCTCGACTAGCGGGGGCTACAATGAGCAGTTCTTC. It encodes CASSSTSGGYNEQFF.

Points on this clone: Mismatch with germline at one junction end may stem from a read error. The chain has TRBV6-5 and TRBJ2-7; TRBD2 might be the D (5 bases). In germline, CDR1 is MNHEY, CDR2 SVGAGI. The CDR3 has 13 residues. The CDR3 nucleotides read TGTGCCAGCAGTTACGGGGAGTCCTCCGAGCAGTACTTC. Translating it yields CASSYGESSEQYF.